This TCR beta chain stems from a study of shared clonotypes between healthy human individuals. Sequenced by immunoSEQ multiplex PCR; TCRdb stores in-frame clones only, minus some. The sample lists about 2.5 million clones; around 93% were seen once. CDR1 SEHNR and CDR2 FQNEAQ come from the germline V gene (reference sequence). Trimming took 2 bases from V and 4 from J; bases not matched to a gene: 7. This CDR3 region has 16 residues. The sample taken for sequencing was naive CD4+ T cells from PBMCs. Subset denoted: CD45RA+ positively selected. The receptor's source is a man aged 18 to 29 in good health. Some clones in this sample may be carry-over from other donors' samples. The rearrangement joins TRBV7-9 to TRBJ2-7; 11 bases line up with TRBD1. CDR3 nucleotides: TGTGCCAGCAGCTTATTCGGGACAGGGGGACCTTACGAGCAGTACTTC. This gives the protein CASSLFGTGGPYEQYF.